This T cell receptor (beta chain) was recorded in a study of T cells in Graves' hyperthyroidism and ophthalmopathy (dated by TCRdb to about 2019). Background on the whole study: Peripheral blood samples were taken at the time of initial diagnosis, prior to any treatment. According to the paper, TCR Vbeta CDR3 sequencing was carried out on 120 to 150 peripheral blood samples, which came from 40 to 45 ophthalmopathy, around 74 hyperthyroidism and some 17 progressor patients. Thyroid tissue and blood T-cell repertoires from several Graves' hyperthyroidism patients were also compared in the study. After sampling, hyperthyroidism patients received methimazole starting at 30 mg daily, and ophthalmopathy patients received high-dose intravenous methylprednisolone. To identify distinguishing TCR V-J signatures, a discovery cohort of some 99 patients was used, comprising fewer than 45 with Graves' ophthalmopathy and around 57 with stable Graves' hyperthyroidism. The 100 discovery patients were randomly split 7:3 into training and test sets. Prospective prediction of ophthalmopathy was tested in an independent validation cohort consisting of 18 to 20 hyperthyroidism patients and some 17 patients who later progressed to ophthalmopathy. The investigation overall reported the following: Blood samples also contained most of the expanded thyroid clonotypes (frequency above 0.001), which suggests that blood repertoires may reflect thyroid immune responses. Ophthalmopathy was separated from stable hyperthyroidism by a 13 V-J signature model, with around 90% sensitivity and 81% to 83% specificity obtained in cross-validation and 80%/75% obtained in testing. Sample size was not statistically predetermined, and investigators were not blinded to group allocation. In validation, progression to ophthalmopathy was predicted by the model with 65% to 71% sensitivity and 72% to 85% specificity, a median of about 6.4 months before onset.

TCR beta CDR3 regions were amplified from RNA transcripts. The first round of RT-PCR for the TCR CDR3 was performed with the HTBI primer set and the Qiagen OneStep RT-PCR kit. Libraries were constructed in a second round of multiplex PCR, after which size selection and purification were performed. The libraries were sequenced on an Illumina HiSeq2000 using paired-end 100 bp reads. Concerning the study's data processing: SOAPnuke was used to process the raw data, removing reads that contained adapters or uncalled bases, had a mean Phred below 15, or lacked an exact match to the constant primer or identifier. High-quality paired reads were merged using COPE v1.2.5, and each unique nucleotide sequence was defined as a clonotype. Clonotypes were aligned to IMGT TRBV, TRBD and TRBJ reference segments using MiTCR v1.1. The analysis was restricted to V-J combinations with a frequency above 0.0001, which together covered about 99% of the repertoires. A TCS score was defined as the ratio of F50 (clonal expansion) to E x V (chaos), with BLOSUM62-based TCRdist applied between CDR3 peptides within each V-J. Welch's t-statistics and random forest reduced fewer than 550 V-J features to 13, which were used in a naive Bayes classifier (R e1071). The raw public data were reprocessed by TCRdb itself: fastp quality trimming at Q25, MiXCR clonotype calling, in-frame beta chains only. For every CDR3 protein sequence, its rows merge into one entry that carries the most common genes and DNA. In this record, the V and J calls reflect TCRdb's handling and not the investigators' own analysis. The sample data list 200,000 to 250,000 distinct CDR3 sequences, and around 19% of these were observed just once. The top ten clonotypes cover roughly 44% of the sample.

A word on this clonotype: The antigen it binds to is not known. Per-nucleotide qualities are absent, and no much larger clonotype sits a single base away.

Stable Graves' hyperthyroidism was defined as no progression to ophthalmopathy during 18 months of follow-up. The hyperthyroidism patients were between 18 and 65 years old and newly diagnosed, with a disease duration of less than 2 months. The study excluded patients with uncontrolled infections, other autoimmune diseases, pregnancy or lactation. Diagnoses relied on clinical symptoms, serum thyroxine and TRAb, thyroid ultrasound and orbital computed tomography. PBMCs were separated from 7.5 to 10 ml of fresh peripheral blood using Ficoll-Paque density gradient centrifugation. Trizol reagent was used to extract total RNA, and RNA quality was then checked on an Agilent 2100 Bioanalyzer. The CDR3, cysteine through phenylalanine, is 15 amino acids long. This entry keeps only the CDR3 DNA: 45 bases, framed from base 1. V loses 4 bases of germline sequence and J loses 3 bases, and the interval between the two ends is 15 bases. CDR1 and CDR2, looked up from the germline V gene (reference sequence), are SGHAT and FQDESV.

Sequencing used blood. The rearrangement joined TRBV11-1 to TRBJ1-2; possibly the D gene is TRBD1, per 5 matching bases. The receptor was derived from a man in his forties or fifties with Graves' hyperthyroidism. The CDR3 corresponds to CASSSAGRAHYGYTF. The nucleotides read TGTGCCAGCAGCTCCGCCGGCAGGGCGCACTATGGCTACACCTTC. The full variable domain, completed from the reference TRBV11-1 and TRBJ1-2 proteins outside the CDR3, reads EAEVAQSPRYKITEKSQAVAFWCDPISGHATLYWYRQILGQGPELLVQFQDESVVDDSQLPKDRFSAERLKGVDSTLKIQPAELGDSAMYLCASSSAGRAHYGYTFGSGTRLTVV.